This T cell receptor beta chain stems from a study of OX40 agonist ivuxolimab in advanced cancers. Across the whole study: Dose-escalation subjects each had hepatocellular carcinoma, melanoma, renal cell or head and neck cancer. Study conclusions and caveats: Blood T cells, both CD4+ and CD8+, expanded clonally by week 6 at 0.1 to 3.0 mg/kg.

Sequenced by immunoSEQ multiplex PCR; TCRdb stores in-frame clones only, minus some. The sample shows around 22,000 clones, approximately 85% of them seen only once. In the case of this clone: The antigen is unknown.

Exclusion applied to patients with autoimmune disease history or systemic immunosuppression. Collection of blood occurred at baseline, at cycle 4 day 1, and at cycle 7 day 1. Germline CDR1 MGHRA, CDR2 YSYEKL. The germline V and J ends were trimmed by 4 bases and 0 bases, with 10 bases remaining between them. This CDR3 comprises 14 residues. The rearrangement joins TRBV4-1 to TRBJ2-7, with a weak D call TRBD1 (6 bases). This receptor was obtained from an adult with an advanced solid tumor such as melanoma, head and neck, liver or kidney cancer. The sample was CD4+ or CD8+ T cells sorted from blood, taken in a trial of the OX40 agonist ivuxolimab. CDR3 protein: CASSLDRNSYEQYF. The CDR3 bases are TGCGCCAGCAGCCTGGACAGAAACTCCTACGAGCAGTACTTC.